This T cell receptor beta chain was sequenced in a study of blood T cell repertoires in COVID-19. Whole-study context: COVID-19 samples collected from the United States, Italy and Spain covered acute and convalescent phases. T cells, B-cell-depleted T cells, or PBMCs provided the cDNA or gDNA that served as material.

Per the authors' pipeline: For nucleated cells, counts were estimated from reference gene primer amplification. Some clones are missing from TCRdb's copy, which holds only in-frame ones; the method was immunoSEQ multiplex PCR. That table is the source of V, J and clone size, and D and trimming were worked out from the DNA. The table shows about 240,000 clones, with over 70% occurring only once. Sequencing used peripheral blood. The TCR was taken from a woman at least 80 years old with acute or convalescent COVID-19.

CDR3 residues: CASSTGGLGYGYTF. The CDR3 region has the DNA TGTGCCAGCTCCACCGGGGGGCTAGGCTATGGCTACACCTTC. The chain carries TRBV6-5 and TRBJ1-2; D perhaps matches TRBD1 (6 bases). The CDR3 spans 14 residues. Trimming cost V 8 bases and J 4 bases, with 17 bases left between them. The germline V gene has CDR1 MNHEY and CDR2 SVGAGI.